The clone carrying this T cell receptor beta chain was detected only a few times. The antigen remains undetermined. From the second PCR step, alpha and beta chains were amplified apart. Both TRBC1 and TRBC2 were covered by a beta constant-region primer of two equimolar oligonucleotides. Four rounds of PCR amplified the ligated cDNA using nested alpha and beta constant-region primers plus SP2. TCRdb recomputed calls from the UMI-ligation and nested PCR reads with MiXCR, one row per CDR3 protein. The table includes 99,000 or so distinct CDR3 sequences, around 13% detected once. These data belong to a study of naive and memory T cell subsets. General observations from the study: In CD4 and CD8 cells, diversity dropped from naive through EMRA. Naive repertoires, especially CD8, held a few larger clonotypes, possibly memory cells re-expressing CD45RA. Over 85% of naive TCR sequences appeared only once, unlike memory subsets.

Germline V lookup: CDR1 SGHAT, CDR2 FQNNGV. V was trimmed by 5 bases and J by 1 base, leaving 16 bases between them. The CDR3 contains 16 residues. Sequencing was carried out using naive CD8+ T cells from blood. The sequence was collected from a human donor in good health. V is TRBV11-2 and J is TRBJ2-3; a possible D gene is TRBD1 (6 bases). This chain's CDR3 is CASSTWTELGTDTQYF. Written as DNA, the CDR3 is TGTGCCAGCAGCACCTGGACAGAGTTGGGCACAGATACGCAGTATTTT.